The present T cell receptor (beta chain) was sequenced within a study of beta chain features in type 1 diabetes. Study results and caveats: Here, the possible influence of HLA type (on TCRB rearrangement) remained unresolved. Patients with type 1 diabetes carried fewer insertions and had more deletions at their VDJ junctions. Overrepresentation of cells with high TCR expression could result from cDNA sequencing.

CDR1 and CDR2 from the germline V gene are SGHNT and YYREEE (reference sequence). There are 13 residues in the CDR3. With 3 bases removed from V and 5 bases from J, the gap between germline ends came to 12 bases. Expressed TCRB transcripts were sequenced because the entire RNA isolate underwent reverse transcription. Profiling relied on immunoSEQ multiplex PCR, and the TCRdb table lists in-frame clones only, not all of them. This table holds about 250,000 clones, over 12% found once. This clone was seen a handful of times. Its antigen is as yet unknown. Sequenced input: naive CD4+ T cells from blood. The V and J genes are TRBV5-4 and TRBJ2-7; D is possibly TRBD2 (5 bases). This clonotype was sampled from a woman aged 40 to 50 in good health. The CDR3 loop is CASSSARRHEQYF. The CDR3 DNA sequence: TGTGCCAGCAGCTCGGCTAGGAGGCACGAGCAGTACTTC. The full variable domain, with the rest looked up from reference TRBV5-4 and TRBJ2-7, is ETGVTQSPTHLIKTRGQQVTLRCSSQSGHNTVSWYQQALGQGPQFIFQYYREEENGRGNFPPRFSGLQFPNYSSELNVNALELDDSALYLCASSSARRHEQYFGPGTRLTVT.